The 14 T cell receptor beta chains listed next were all sequenced from one sample in a study of blood T cell repertoires in COVID-19 (dated by TCRdb to about 2020). Library preparation used the immunoSEQ multiplex PCR assay. Entries here come from immuneACCESS through TCRdb and include only in-frame sequences with V and J called. Some clones fail to appear in such tables; in the studies checked, an unresolved V gene covers under half of the shortfall, and the cause of the remainder is unknown. For this sample there are around 140,000 clones; roughly 88% appear just once. The ten largest clones capture approximately 2% of the sample. Sequencing was carried out using peripheral blood. The receptor set was obtained from a man between 65 and 79 years old with active COVID-19.

This sequence joins TRBV19 and TRBJ2-1; 8 positions agree with TRBD1. This CDR3 is 16 amino acids long. V was pared by 3 bases and J by 4 bases, with 8 bases of the junction left unmatched. Looked up from germline, CDR1 is LNHDA and CDR2 is SQIVND (reference sequence). The CDR3 loop is CASSIAGQVVYNEQFF. CDR3 bases: TGTGCCAGTAGTATCGCGGGACAGGTAGTTTACAATGAGCAGTTCTTC.

The chain carries TRBV7-9 and TRBJ1-2, with TRBD1 as a possible D gene (5 bases). The V end lost 4 bases, the J end lost 8 bases, and 20 bases lay between the germline ends. The CDR3 loop spans 15 amino acids. CDR1 is SEHNR and CDR2 is FQNEAQ in the germline V gene (reference sequence). The CDR3 sequence: CASSSLRRDSGGYTF. CDR3 DNA: TGTGCCAGCAGCTCCCTCCGCCGGGACTCAGGAGGCTACACCTTC. The variable domain in full, with the rest retrieved from reference TRBV7-9 and TRBJ1-2, is DTGVSQNPRHKITKRGQNVTFRCDPISEHNRLYWYRQTLGQGPEFLTYFQNEAQLEKSRLLSDRFSAERPKGSFSTLEIQRTEQGDSAMYLCASSSLRRDSGGYTFGSGTRLTVV.

The rearrangement links TRBV29-1 to TRBJ2-3; 9 bases are shared with TRBD2. The V segment lost 4 bases and the J segment 2 bases; nucleotides outside the gene matches: 4. CDR3 length: 14 residues. The germline V gene has CDR1 SQVTM and CDR2 ANQGSEA. CDR3 protein: CSVGSSGNTDTQYF. CDR3 DNA sequence: TGCAGCGTTGGGTCTAGCGGGAACACAGATACGCAGTATTTT.

This chain connects TRBV5-5 to TRBJ1-5, with 9 bases lining up with TRBD1. V lost 2 bases to trimming and J lost 8 bases; unmatched junction nucleotides: 5. The CDR3 contains 14 residues. Germline V gene lookup returns CDR1 SGHKS and CDR2 YYEKEE (reference sequence). In nucleotides, the CDR3 is TGTGCCAGCAGCTTATACAGGGGGCCGGAGCCCCAGCATTTT. It specifies CASSLYRGPEPQHF.

V gene TRBV5-1 combines with J gene TRBJ1-6; D may be TRBD1 (5 bases). Germline V gene lookup returns CDR1 SGHRS and CDR2 YFSETQ. The V end was cut by 5 bases, the J end by 9 bases, with 18 bases between. This CDR3 is built from 15 residues. The CDR3 here is CASRESMGPLSPLHF. Here the CDR3 DNA reads TGCGCCAGCAGGGAGAGCATGGGGCCACTTTCACCCCTCCACTTT.

This clone was seen a single time. The chain joins TRBV29-1 to TRBJ1-2; 9 bases are shared with TRBD1. This CDR3 comprises 14 residues. Germline loops: CDR1 SQVTM, CDR2 ANQGSEA. Trimming cost V 6 bases and J 8 bases; bases outside gene matches: 13. The CDR3 DNA follows: TGCAGCGTGCTACCTGGGACAGGGAAGGAGGGCTACACCTTC. Protein product: CSVLPGTGKEGYTF.

This clone was seen just once. CDR3 sequence reads: CASSDQGETEAFF. The CDR3 nucleotides read TGCGCCAGCAGCGACCAGGGGGAGACTGAAGCTTTCTTT. The chain joins TRBV10-1 to TRBJ1-1; 7 bases are shared with TRBD1. The CDR3 is 13 amino acids. Trimming took 6 bases from V and 5 from J; bases not matched to a gene: 6. Germline CDR1 is WNHNN and CDR2 is SYGVQD (reference sequence).

The chain uses TRBV29-1 and TRBJ1-1, with TRBD1 matching 8 bases. The V segment lost 5 bases and the J segment 3 bases; nucleotides outside the gene matches: 5. The CDR3 runs 13 residues. The V gene's germline CDR1 is SQVTM and CDR2 ANQGSEA. DNA of the CDR3: TGCAGCGTTAAACAGGGGGGGTACACTGAAGCTTTCTTT. It yields the protein CSVKQGGYTEAFF.

V and J are TRBV5-1 and TRBJ1-1; 7 nucleotides line up with TRBD1. V dropped 0 bases and J dropped 7; count of bases not matched to a gene: 9. Germline V gene lookup returns CDR1 SGHRS and CDR2 YFSETQ. This CDR3 region has 15 residues. CDR3 residues: CASSLVGQASFEAFF. Written as DNA, the CDR3 is TGCGCCAGCAGCTTGGTTGGACAGGCTTCCTTTGAAGCTTTCTTT. The complete variable domain, with remaining parts taken from reference TRBV5-1 and TRBJ1-1, reads KAGVTQTPRYLIKTRGQQVTLSCSPISGHRSVSWYQQTPGQGLQFLFEYFSETQRNKGNFPGRFSGRQFSNSRSEMNVSTLELGDSALYLCASSLVGQASFEAFFGQGTRLTVV.

V gene TRBV19 combines with J gene TRBJ1-1; 7 bases are a match to TRBD1. V lost 8 bases to trimming and J lost 1 base; unmatched junction nucleotides: 1. The CDR3 is made up of 12 amino acids. CDR1 is LNHDA and CDR2 is SQIVND in the germline V gene (reference sequence). DNA for the CDR3: TGTGCCAGTGGGGACAGGAACACTGAAGCTTTCTTT. This gives the protein CASGDRNTEAFF.

This rearrangement joins TRBV7-7 to TRBJ2-1; possibly TRBD2 for D (6 bases). The length of the CDR3 is 16 residues. V was clipped by 3 bases and J by 0 bases, with 12 bases between them. Germline-derived CDR1 and CDR2 are SSHAT and FNYEAQ (reference sequence). The CDR3 reads CASSLEGTSSYNEQFF. CDR3 nucleotide sequence: TGTGCCAGCAGCTTGGAGGGCACGAGCTCCTACAATGAGCAGTTCTTC.

This sequence joins TRBV12-2 and TRBJ1-2. TRBV12-2 is labeled a pseudogene. The CDR3 runs to 13 residues. CDR3 protein: CASRLDGEDGYTF. DNA of the CDR3: TGTGCAAGTCGCTTAGACGGGGAAGACGGCTACACCTTC.

The chain carries TRBV24-1 and TRBJ2-3; 7 positions agree with TRBD1. The CDR3 is made up of 13 amino acids. Germline V gene data show CDR1 as KGHDR and CDR2 as SFDVKD. The V and J ends lost 10 bases and 2 bases, in that order; junction bases with no gene match: 5. Here the CDR3 reads CATGTAFTDTQYF. Here the CDR3 DNA reads TGTGCCACTGGGACAGCTTTCACAGATACGCAGTATTTT.

CDR3 in amino acids: CASSGTGERATGELFF. DNA for the CDR3: TGTGCCAGCAGCGGAACAGGGGAGAGGGCCACCGGGGAGCTGTTTTTT. The chain joins TRBV11-3 to TRBJ2-2; the match to TRBD1 covers 7 bases. The J segment lost 4 bases and the V segment lost 5 bases, leaving 10 bases of the junction unmatched. Germline CDR1 SGHNT, CDR2 YENEEA. The CDR3 is 16 residues long.